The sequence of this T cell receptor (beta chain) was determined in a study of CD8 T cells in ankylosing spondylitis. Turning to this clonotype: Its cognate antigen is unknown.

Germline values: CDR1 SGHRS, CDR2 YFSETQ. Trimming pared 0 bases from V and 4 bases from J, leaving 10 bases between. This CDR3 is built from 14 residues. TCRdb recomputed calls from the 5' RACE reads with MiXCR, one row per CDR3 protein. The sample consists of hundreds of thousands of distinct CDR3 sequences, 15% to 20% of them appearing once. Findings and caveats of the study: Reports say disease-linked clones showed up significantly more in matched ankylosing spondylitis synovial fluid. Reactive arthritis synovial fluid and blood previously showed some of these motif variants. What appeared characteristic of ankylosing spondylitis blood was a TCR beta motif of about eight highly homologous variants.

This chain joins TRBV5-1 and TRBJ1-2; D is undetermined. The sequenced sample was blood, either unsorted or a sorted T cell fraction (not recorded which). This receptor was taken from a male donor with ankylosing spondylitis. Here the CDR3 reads CASSLGRSVYGYTF. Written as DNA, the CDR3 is TGCGCCAGCAGCTTGGGACGGTCCGTCTATGGCTACACCTTC.